These 32 T cell receptor beta chains originate from one sample sequenced in a study of PD-L1 blockade in urothelial cancer. Generated by immunoSEQ multiplex PCR, the TCRdb table keeps only in-frame clones and is missing some. The table shows about 30,000 clones, with about 79% occurring only once. Time point described: peripheral blood 6 weeks after treatment start. This material consisted of PBMCs, taken around atezolizumab (anti-PD-L1) treatment. The receptors originated from a man between 65 and 80 years old with urothelial cancer.

The chain joins TRBV6-1 to TRBJ2-2; D gene unclear. The CDR3 consists of 12 residues. Trimming shortened V by 2 bases and J by 7 bases, and 5 bases separated the two germline ends. Germline V gene data show CDR1 as MNHNS and CDR2 as SASEGT. The CDR3 DNA follows: TGTGCCAGCAGTGAACTTTTCGGGGAGCTGTTTTTT. Amino acid sequence: CASSELFGELFF.

This chain uses TRBV6-1 with TRBJ1-4; 8 bases fit TRBD1. The junction had 1 base not matched to a gene; V was cut back by 8 bases and J by 11 bases. This CDR3 contains 10 residues. The germline V gene encodes CDR1 MNHNS and CDR2 SASEGT. This CDR3 is CASGTGKLFF. The DNA for the CDR3 is TGTGCCAGCGGGACAGGCAAACTGTTTTTT.

V is TRBV9 and J is TRBJ1-2; D is undetermined. Trimming took 6 bases from V and 3 from J, leaving 9 bases between them. This CDR3 has 12 residues. Germline V gene lookup returns CDR1 SGDLS and CDR2 YYNGEE. The DNA for the CDR3 is TGTGCCAGCACCGGCGGGCACTATGGCTACACCTTC. It specifies CASTGGHYGYTF.

This chain links TRBV6-6 with TRBJ1-2, with 7 positions matching TRBD1. Germline trimming cut 11 bases from V and 5 bases from J; bases unmatched to any gene: 8. This CDR3 comprises 12 residues. Germline CDR1 and CDR2: MNHNY and SVGAGI (reference sequence). CDR3: CAGGQPNYGYTF. CDR3 nucleotides: TGTGCCGGGGGACAGCCCAATTATGGCTACACCTTC.

The rearrangement uses TRBV11-3 and TRBJ2-7; D is unclear. Germline V gives CDR1 SGHNT, CDR2 YENEEA. This CDR3 is 13 amino acids long. Trimming took 1 base from V and 5 from J, leaving 9 bases between them. CDR3: CASSLGDADEQYF. The CDR3 DNA follows: TGTGCCAGCAGCTTAGGCGACGCGGACGAGCAGTACTTC.

The chain uses TRBV7-8 and TRBJ2-3, with 8 bases fitting TRBD2. The junction had 14 bases not matched to a gene; V was cut back by 5 bases and J by 1 base. The germline gives CDR1 SGHVS, CDR2 FQNEAQ. The CDR3 totals 18 residues. CDR3 residues: CASSPHGGASGRTDTQYF. CDR3 nucleotide sequence: TGTGCCAGCAGCCCACATGGGGGGGCTAGCGGGCGCACAGATACGCAGTATTTT.

The chain recombines TRBV28 with TRBJ2-1; a possible D gene is TRBD1 (6 bases). Germline V gene lookup returns CDR1 MDHEN and CDR2 SYDVKM. This CDR3 has 17 residues. V gave up 2 bases and J gave up 2 bases, with 16 bases separating them. This chain's CDR3 is CASSLIRQGRPYNEQFF. CDR3 DNA: TGTGCCAGCAGTTTAATCAGGCAGGGGCGCCCCTACAATGAGCAGTTCTTC. The variable domain in full, completed from reference TRBV28 and TRBJ2-1, reads DVKVTQSSRYLVKRTGEKVFLECVQDMDHENMFWYRQDPGLGLRLIYFSYDVKMKEKGDIPEGYSVSREKKERFSLILESASTNQTSMYLCASSLIRQGRPYNEQFFGPGTRLTVL.

V usage is TRBV5-1 and J usage is TRBJ2-1, with D possibly matching TRBD2 (5 bases). This CDR3 is built from 15 residues. The V end lost 4 bases, the J end lost 10 bases, and 21 bases lay between the germline ends. Germline V lookup: CDR1 SGHRS, CDR2 YFSETQ. DNA for the CDR3: TGCGCCAGCAGCCCCGGCTTGGACGCCACGGGAGAGCAGTTCTTC. Protein product: CASSPGLDATGEQFF.

J is TRBJ2-7 and V is TRBV19, with 9 bases aligning to TRBD1. V was pared by 6 bases and J by 2 bases, with 8 bases of the junction left unmatched. There are 15 residues in the CDR3. The germline V gene encodes CDR1 LNHDA and CDR2 SQIVND (reference sequence). The CDR3 here is CASSPRTGATYEQYF. The CDR3 coding sequence is TGTGCCAGTAGCCCTCGGACAGGGGCTACCTACGAGCAGTACTTC. The whole variable domain, filled in from reference TRBV19 and TRBJ2-7, reads DGGITQSPKYLFRKEGQNVTLSCEQNLNHDAMYWYRQDPGQGLRLIYYSQIVNDFQKGDIAEGYSVSREKKESFPLTVTSAQKNPTAFYLCASSPRTGATYEQYFGPGTRLTVT.

V is TRBV28 and J is TRBJ2-7; 8 positions match TRBD2. The CDR3 loop spans 15 amino acids. V lost 6 bases, J lost 5 bases, and 12 bases stayed unmatched. In germline, CDR1 is MDHEN, CDR2 SYDVKM. The chain's CDR3 is CASSGGALAGHEQYF. DNA of the CDR3: TGTGCCAGCAGCGGAGGTGCTCTAGCGGGCCACGAGCAGTACTTC.

This clone was seen once. The chain combines TRBV10-3 with TRBJ2-1; D may be TRBD1 (7 bases). Germline CDR1 is ENHRY and CDR2 is SYGVKD. CDR3 length equals 16 residues. The V gene lost 6 bases and the J gene lost 2 bases, with 17 bases spanning the gap. CDR3 residues: CAISGGGGGPYNEQFF. In DNA form, the CDR3 reads TGTGCCATCAGCGGGGGTGGAGGGGGCCCCTACAATGAGCAGTTCTTC.

The chain links TRBV2 to TRBJ1-3; 9 bases are shared with TRBD1. Trimming removed 7 bases from V and 0 bases from J; junction bases left unmatched: 1. Germline CDR1 and CDR2: SNHLY and FYNNEI. The CDR3 loop spans 14 amino acids. CDR3: CASTDRGSGNTIYF. The CDR3 DNA reads as TGTGCCAGCACGGACAGGGGCTCTGGAAACACCATATATTTT.

V and J are TRBV15 and TRBJ2-7, with D unclear. The V and J ends lost 6 bases and 4 bases respectively, with 10 bases between them. This CDR3 is built from 12 residues. Germline CDR1 LNHNV, CDR2 YYDKDF (reference sequence). This CDR3 is CATSIGEYEQYF. CDR3 nucleotides: TGTGCCACCAGTATCGGAGAATACGAGCAGTACTTC.

The chain recombines TRBV5-6 with TRBJ1-1; TRBD1 might be the D (6 bases). The CDR3 has 14 amino acids. V gave up 0 bases and J gave up 6 bases, with 12 bases separating them. Germline V gives CDR1 SGHDT, CDR2 YYEEEE. The CDR3 here is CASSLAGGGSEAFF. Written as DNA, the CDR3 is TGTGCCAGCAGCTTGGCGGGAGGGGGTTCTGAAGCTTTCTTT. The full variable domain, with the rest looked up from reference TRBV5-6 and TRBJ1-1, is DAGVTQSPTHLIKTRGQQVTLRCSPKSGHDTVSWYQQALGQGPQFIFQYYEEEERQRGNFPDRFSGHQFPNYSSELNVNALLLGDSALYLCASSLAGGGSEAFFGQGTRLTVV.

This clone was counted once. The CDR3 region is CATLGGVGIGELFF. CDR3 nucleotide sequence: TGTGCCACCTTGGGAGGGGTCGGGATCGGGGAGCTGTTTTTT. The genes are TRBV19 and TRBJ2-2; 7 bases fit TRBD2. Germline V CDR1 and CDR2: LNHDA, SQIVND (reference sequence). The CDR3 has 14 amino acids. Trimming removed 10 bases from V and 7 bases from J; junction bases left unmatched: 12.

This rearrangement joins TRBV11-2 to TRBJ2-7, with D possibly being TRBD1 (5 bases). Trimming removed 1 base at V and 0 bases at J, with 7 bases between. From germline, CDR1 is SGHAT and CDR2 FQNNGV. The CDR3 runs to 14 residues. The CDR3 loop reads CASSLGRASYEQYF. The CDR3 region has the DNA TGTGCCAGCAGCTTAGGCAGGGCCTCCTACGAGCAGTACTTC.

This sequence joins TRBV30 and TRBJ2-7; maybe TRBD1 (6 bases). This CDR3 spans 15 amino acids. Germline V gives CDR1 GTSNPN, CDR2 SVGIG (reference sequence). With 3 bases removed from V and 6 bases from J, the gap between germline ends came to 21 bases. The CDR3 is CAWSAGETEVGEQYF. The CDR3 DNA sequence: TGTGCCTGGAGCGCAGGGGAGACAGAGGTTGGCGAGCAGTACTTC.

J is TRBJ2-1 and V is TRBV18, with D possibly being TRBD2 (5 bases). The CDR3 totals 15 residues. Trimming pared 3 bases from V and 8 bases from J, leaving 17 bases between. Germline CDR1 and CDR2: KGHSH and LQKENI. The CDR3 bases are TGTGCCAGCTCACCCCCGTCGGTAAGCGGCGATGAGCAGTTCTTC. It codes for CASSPPSVSGDEQFF.

This chain connects TRBV10-3 to TRBJ2-1; tentative D call: TRBD1 (6 bases). CDR1 and CDR2 from the germline V gene are ENHRY and SYGVKD. V was cut by 2 bases and J by 0 bases, with 11 bases left in between. The CDR3 totals 16 residues. The DNA for the CDR3 is TGTGCCATCAGTGAGCTACAGGGTTTCTCCTACAATGAGCAGTTCTTC. This sequence encodes CAISELQGFSYNEQFF.

The CDR3 sequence: CASSLGRRNYGYTF. CDR3 DNA: TGTGCCAGTAGCCTAGGTCGCCGCAACTATGGCTACACCTTC. The chain uses TRBV19 and TRBJ1-2; no firm D call. The CDR3 length is 14 residues. CDR1 is LNHDA, CDR2 SQIVND, per germline (reference sequence). With 6 bases removed from V and 2 bases from J, the gap between germline ends came to 13 bases.

This chain connects TRBV14 to TRBJ1-1, with 9 bases that match TRBD1. CDR1 and CDR2 from the germline V gene are SGHDN and FVKESK. This CDR3 comprises 15 residues. The V segment lost 3 bases and the J segment 10 bases; nucleotides outside the gene matches: 12. The CDR3 nucleotides are TGTGCCAGCAGCCACCGGTCCCGGGACAGGGATAGAGCTTTCTTT. This codes for CASSHRSRDRDRAFF.

The gene calls are TRBV10-3 and TRBJ1-1; 8 positions agree with TRBD1. Germline CDR1 and CDR2: ENHRY and SYGVKD. V dropped 7 bases and J dropped 1; count of bases not matched to a gene: 5. This CDR3 is 14 amino acids long. The CDR3 reads CAIKGQEKNTEAFF. CDR3 DNA sequence: TGTGCCATCAAGGGACAGGAAAAGAACACTGAAGCTTTCTTT.

The chain links TRBV15 to TRBJ1-6; 9 bases agree with TRBD1. Germline assignment: CDR1 LNHNV and CDR2 YYDKDF (reference sequence). The V and J ends lost 0 bases and 6 bases, in that order; junction bases with no gene match: 3. The CDR3 runs to 16 residues. As DNA, the CDR3 is TGTGCCACCAGCAGAGATAAGACAGGGGGTAATTCACCCCTCCACTTT. Protein sequence: CATSRDKTGGNSPLHF. Looking up the rest from reference TRBV15 and TRBJ1-6 gives the full variable domain: DAMVIQNPRYQVTQFGKPVTLSCSQTLNHNVMYWYQQKSSQAPKLLFHYYDKDFNNEADTPDNFQSRRPNTSFCFLDIRSPGLGDTAMYLCATSRDKTGGNSPLHFGNGTRLTVT.

This chain joins TRBV5-4 and TRBJ1-1; D gene uncertain. Germline V gene sequence: CDR1 SGHNT, CDR2 YYREEE (reference sequence). Trimming took 0 bases from V and 7 from J, leaving 4 bases between them. The CDR3 has 11 residues. The CDR3, as DNA: TGTGCCAGCAGCTTGGACAGTGAAGCTTTCTTT. Translation gives CASSLDSEAFF. The whole variable domain, remainder taken from reference TRBV5-4 and TRBJ1-1, is ETGVTQSPTHLIKTRGQQVTLRCSSQSGHNTVSWYQQALGQGPQFIFQYYREEENGRGNFPPRFSGLQFPNYSSELNVNALELDDSALYLCASSLDSEAFFGQGTRLTVV.

In this sample, this clone turned up once. A much larger clonotype is one base distant, so this may be a read error. Other DNA sequences within the sample encode an identical CDR3. This CDR3 is CASSYRQENTEAFF. DNA of the CDR3: TGTGCCAGCAGTTACCGACAGGAGAACACTGAAGCTTTCTTT. J is TRBJ1-1 and V is TRBV6-5; possibly TRBD1 for D (6 bases). This CDR3 has 14 residues. Germline V gives CDR1 MNHEY, CDR2 SVGAGI. The V gene lost 2 bases and the J gene lost 1 base, with 8 bases spanning the gap.

The chain links TRBV5-5 to TRBJ1-1, with 7 positions matching TRBD1. Germline CDR1 and CDR2: SGHKS and YYEKEE (reference sequence). Trimming at V came to 4 bases and at J to 0 bases, leaving 6 bases not matched to a gene. The CDR3 has 15 amino acids. CDR3: CASSEQGDMNTEAFF. CDR3 nucleotides: TGTGCCAGCAGCGAGCAGGGGGACATGAACACTGAAGCTTTCTTT. The full variable domain, rest sourced from reference TRBV5-5 and TRBJ1-1, is DAGVTQSPTHLIKTRGQQVTLRCSPISGHKSVSWYQQVLGQGPQFIFQYYEKEERGRGNFPDRFSARQFPNYSSELNVNALLLGDSALYLCASSEQGDMNTEAFFGQGTRLTVV.

The gene calls are TRBV27 and TRBJ1-2; D remains ambiguous. Germline-derived CDR1 and CDR2 are MNHEY and SMNVEV (reference sequence). The V gene lost 8 bases and the J gene lost 13 bases, with 17 bases spanning the gap. The CDR3 contains 11 residues. CDR3 coding DNA: TGTGCCAGCCGGGCGGGGATCGTCTCCACCTTC. Amino acid sequence: CASRAGIVSTF.

The rearrangement uses TRBV4-1 and TRBJ1-2; TRBD1 is a possible D gene (5 bases). The CDR3 runs to 14 residues. Trimming took 0 bases from V and 7 from J, leaving 12 bases between them. Germline lookup yields CDR1 MGHRA and CDR2 YSYEKL. CDR3 DNA: TGCGCCAGCAGCCAAGATCGGGGGAGACGTGGCTACACCTTC. Translated, it gives CASSQDRGRRGYTF.

The CDR3 spells CASSLSPGTDTQYF. The CDR3 region has the DNA TGCGCCAGCAGCCTGAGCCCGGGAACAGATACGCAGTATTTT. The J gene is TRBJ2-3, the V gene TRBV5-1; D perhaps matches TRBD2 (5 bases). Germline CDR1 and CDR2: SGHRS and YFSETQ. V lost 4 bases to trimming and J lost 3 bases, with 12 bases between them. This CDR3 contains 14 residues.

Here the CDR3 DNA reads TGTGCCAGCTCACCTCCAGGGCTGGCGGACAATGAGCAGTTCTTC. This sequence encodes CASSPPGLADNEQFF. The chain employs TRBV18 and TRBJ2-1, with D possibly matching TRBD1 (5 bases). The germline CDR1 and CDR2 sequences are KGHSH and LQKENI. The CDR3 spans 15 residues. Trimming shortened V by 3 bases and J by 5 bases, and 14 bases separated the two germline ends.

The chain joins TRBV7-8 to TRBJ2-4; 7 bases fit TRBD2. The V gene's germline CDR1 is SGHVS and CDR2 FQNEAQ. V lost 3 bases, J lost 2 bases, and 4 bases stayed unmatched. This CDR3 has 15 residues. This CDR3 is CASSFGRASKNIQYF. CDR3 nucleotides: TGTGCCAGCAGCTTTGGGAGGGCTTCCAAAAACATTCAGTACTTC.

The J gene is TRBJ2-3, the V gene TRBV19, with TRBD1 matching over 8 bases. This CDR3 is built from 18 residues. The junction had 12 bases not matched to a gene; V was cut back by 4 bases and J by 0 bases. Germline V gene data show CDR1 as LNHDA and CDR2 as SQIVND (reference sequence). The CDR3: CASSRQGIFTSSTDTQYF. In nucleotides, the CDR3 is TGTGCCAGTAGTAGACAGGGGATTTTCACTTCTAGCACAGATACGCAGTATTTT.